These 2 T cell receptor beta chains originate from one sample sequenced in a study of identical twins. TCRdb passed the 5' RACE reads through MiXCR, listing each CDR3 protein once. Altogether 450,000 or so distinct CDR3 sequences are present, roughly 26% being singletons, with the ten largest covering around 3%. These sequences were also reported in another study, on T cells expressing NK-cell markers.

The sample was CD4+ T cells sorted from blood. The receptors shown here come from a woman between 18 and 29 years old in good health.

The chain uses TRBV6-1 and TRBJ2-5, with TRBD2 as a possible D gene (5 bases). The CDR3 extends over 13 amino acids. V lost 7 bases and J 1 base, leaving 10 bases between the germline ends. Looked up from germline, CDR1 is MNHNS and CDR2 is SASEGT. CDR3 amino acids: CASMPGFQETQYF. CDR3 DNA: TGTGCCAGCATGCCGGGATTCCAAGAGACCCAGTACTTC.

This clonotype occurred many times. The genes are TRBV29-1 and TRBJ1-1, with D perhaps TRBD1 (6 bases). The ends were cut back, 5 bases at V and 3 bases at J, with 16 bases in the middle. The CDR3 spans 14 residues. Germline V gene data show CDR1 as SQVTM and CDR2 as ANQGSEA. The CDR3 region is CSVRTDRSDTEAFF. Written as DNA, the CDR3 is TGCAGCGTTAGGACAGACAGGTCGGACACTGAAGCTTTCTTT.